The next 32 T cell receptor beta chains were all read from a single sample in a study of molecular identifiers for immune sequencing clone quantification. TCRdb re-called the PCR reads with MiXCR, one entry per CDR3 protein. This sample has 460,000 or so distinct CDR3 sequences, with over 20% found just once. Sequenced sample: naive CD8+ T cells from blood, with Jurkat cell RNA spiked in. The subset is: FACS-sorted CD8+CD4-CCR7+CD45RA+ naive T cells. The receptors were gathered from a human donor in good health. Some libraries in this study had Jurkat cell RNA spiked in.

V and J are TRBV4-1 and TRBJ2-3; the D gene is possibly TRBD2 (6 bases). This CDR3 contains 18 residues. V lost 2 bases to trimming and J lost 1 base, with 19 bases between them. Germline values: CDR1 MGHRA, CDR2 YSYEKL. CDR3 amino acids: CASSQPPAGPVGTDTQYF. CDR3 nucleotide sequence: TGCGCCAGCAGCCAACCACCCGCGGGGCCGGTCGGCACAGATACGCAGTATTTT.

A word on this clonotype: One end of the junction does not line up with germline, which may come from a read error. The V and J genes are TRBV6-5 and TRBJ1-1, with D maybe TRBD1 (5 bases). Germline V lookup: CDR1 MNHEY, CDR2 SVGAGI. The CDR3 is 14 residues long. CDR3 sequence: CANSYGGSLTEAFF. CDR3 bases: TGTGCCAACAGTTACGGGGGGTCTCTCACTGAAGCTTTCTTT.

In DNA form, the CDR3 reads TGTGCCTGGAGCCACGGACAGGGAGGAGAGCCCCAGCATTTT. Its protein product is CAWSHGQGGEPQHF. The chain has TRBV30 and TRBJ1-5; 8 bases map to TRBD1. The CDR3 extends over 14 amino acids. Germline trimming cut 3 bases from V and 8 bases from J; bases unmatched to any gene: 9. Germline V lookup: CDR1 GTSNPN, CDR2 SVGIG (reference sequence).

This clonotype was seen a handful of times. J is TRBJ2-7 and V is TRBV20-1; 11 bases are shared with TRBD2. The CDR3 runs to 13 residues. V shed 3 bases, J shed 3 bases, and the junction held 1 base outside the gene matches. Germline loops: CDR1 DFQATT, CDR2 SNEGSKA (reference sequence). Written as DNA, the CDR3 is TGCAGTGCTAGGGGACTAGCGGACTACGAGCAGTACTTC. It is translated as CSARGLADYEQYF.

For this clonotype: Mismatch with germline at one junction end may stem from a read error. The chain joins TRBV20-1 to TRBJ2-7; 10 bases fit TRBD2. The CDR3 consists of 15 residues. Germline values: CDR1 DFQATT, CDR2 SNEGSKA (reference sequence). DNA for the CDR3: TGCAGTGCTAGAGGGCGGCTAGCGGGAGCCTACGAGCAGCACTTC. It specifies CSARGRLAGAYEQHF.

In this sample, this clonotype turned up a few times. The V call is TRBV18, the J call TRBJ1-1; unclear D gene. Germline V gene lookup returns CDR1 KGHSH and CDR2 LQKENI. There are 11 residues in the CDR3. The V and J ends lost 2 bases and 7 bases respectively, with 5 bases between them. CDR3 nucleotide sequence: TGTGCCAGCTCACCATCCGGTGAAGCTTTCTTT. Translated, it gives CASSPSGEAFF.

As regards this clonotype: An end of the junction differs from the germline gene, which may be a read error. The chain uses TRBV28 and TRBJ2-3; TRBD1 might be the D (6 bases). The CDR3 loop spans 14 amino acids. Germline lookup yields CDR1 MDHEN and CDR2 SYDVKM. The CDR3 DNA is TGTGCCAGCAGTTTAAGAGTCTCGACAGGTACGCAGTATTTT. It yields the protein CASSLRVSTGTQYF.

The rearrangement uses TRBV7-6 and TRBJ2-1, with 8 bases that match TRBD2. This CDR3 is 16 amino acids long. V lost 2 bases, J lost 7 bases, and 10 bases stayed unmatched. In germline, CDR1 is SGHVS, CDR2 FNYEAQ. The CDR3 sequence: CASSLFVVAGMNEQFF. For the CDR3, the DNA is TGTGCCAGCAGCTTATTTGTGGTAGCGGGAATGAATGAGCAGTTCTTC. Variable domain in full (rest from reference TRBV7-6 and TRBJ2-1): GAGVSQSPRYKVTKRGQDVALRCDPISGHVSLYWYRQALGQGPEFLTYFNYEAQQDKSGLPNDRFSAERPEGSISTLTIQRTEQRDSAMYRCASSLFVVAGMNEQFFGPGTRLTVL.

Remarks on this clonotype: It may be a read error: a sequence one base away is much more abundant. V usage is TRBV7-9 and J usage is TRBJ1-1; perhaps TRBD1 as D (5 bases). The CDR3 extends over 12 amino acids. The ends were cut back, 1 base at V and 11 bases at J, with 11 bases in the middle. Germline V gene sequence: CDR1 SEHNR, CDR2 FQNEAQ (reference sequence). This CDR3 reads CASSLGGRRAFF. The CDR3 DNA is TGTGCCAGCAGCTTAGGGGGCAGGAGGGCTTTCTTT.

This clonotype was picked up a small number of times. The chain couples TRBV7-9 to TRBJ2-2; 10 nucleotides line up with TRBD2. V shed 0 bases, J shed 5 bases, and the junction held 6 bases outside the gene matches. CDR3 length: 17 amino acids. The germline V gene has CDR1 SEHNR and CDR2 FQNEAQ (reference sequence). CDR3 loop: CASSLAQSSGSTGELFF. In DNA form, the CDR3 reads TGTGCCAGCAGCTTAGCGCAGTCTAGCGGGAGTACCGGGGAGCTGTTTTTT.

This clonotype was seen a single time. A much larger clone differs from this one at a single base, so this may be a read error. The chain couples TRBV28 to TRBJ2-5; D perhaps matches TRBD2 (6 bases). From germline, CDR1 is MDHEN and CDR2 SYDVKM. This CDR3 region has 16 residues. V was trimmed by 7 bases and J by 4 bases, leaving 22 bases between them. The CDR3 bases are TGTGCCAGCAACCGCCCGACAGAGCGGGCAAGAGAGACCCAGTACTTC. This sequence encodes CASNRPTERARETQYF. The whole variable domain, remainder taken from reference TRBV28 and TRBJ2-5, is DVKVTQSSRYLVKRTGEKVFLECVQDMDHENMFWYRQDPGLGLRLIYFSYDVKMKEKGDIPEGYSVSREKKERFSLILESASTNQTSMYLCASNRPTERARETQYFGPGTRLLVL.

In its sample, this clonotype was seen many times. The chain recombines TRBV11-2 with TRBJ2-3; TRBD2 agrees at 8 bases. The trim removed 5 bases at V and 6 bases at J, leaving 7 bases unmatched. Germline lookup yields CDR1 SGHAT and CDR2 FQNNGV. CDR3 length: 14 amino acids. CDR3: CASSKSGSLDTQYF. CDR3 coding DNA: TGTGCCAGCAGCAAGAGCGGGAGTCTCGATACGCAGTATTTT.

In this sample, this clonotype turned up a few times. One junction end does not reproduce the germline sequence, and a read error may be involved. The chain has TRBV28 and TRBJ2-5; 7 nucleotides align to TRBD2. The CDR3 extends over 15 amino acids. Germline V gene lookup returns CDR1 MDHEN and CDR2 SYDVKM. This CDR3 is CAGSRRLAPQETQYF. CDR3 DNA: TGTGCCGGCAGTCGCCGACTAGCCCCCCAAGAGACCCAGTACTTC.

This clonotype was detected a few times. The genes are TRBV12-3 or TRBV12-4 and TRBJ1-1; D call uncertain. V dropped 1 base and J dropped 4 bases, with 7 bases sitting between them. The CDR3 spans 13 residues. This CDR3 is CASSLGQVTEAFF. Here the CDR3 DNA reads TGTGCCAGCAGTTTAGGGCAGGTCACTGAAGCTTTCTTT.

The rearrangement joins TRBV6-5 to TRBJ1-5; no clear D gene. Germline values: CDR1 MNHEY, CDR2 SVGAGI. The CDR3 sequence is 13 residues long. V lost 8 bases and J lost 7, with 15 bases in between. This CDR3 is CASGLAGEQPQHF. CDR3 coding DNA: TGTGCCAGCGGTCTGGCCGGTGAGCAGCCCCAGCATTTT.

This clonotype has ten or more counts. The V call is TRBV4-2, the J call TRBJ2-7; D uncertain. V shed 0 bases and J shed 2 bases, with 5 bases lying between them. From germline, CDR1 is LGHNA and CDR2 YNFKEQ. This CDR3 spans 13 amino acids. CDR3: CASSQDFAYEQYF. The CDR3 DNA is TGTGCCAGCAGCCAAGATTTCGCCTACGAGCAGTACTTC.

This clonotype was detected only a few times. The chain couples TRBV19 to TRBJ2-7, with 10 bases that match TRBD2. The trim removed 0 bases at V and 2 bases at J, leaving 1 base unmatched. The CDR3 is made up of 15 amino acids. Germline V gene data show CDR1 as LNHDA and CDR2 as SQIVND (reference sequence). This chain's CDR3 is CASSIELAGAYEQYF. CDR3 sequence (DNA): TGTGCCAGTAGTATAGAGCTAGCGGGAGCCTACGAGCAGTACTTC.

There are a few counts of this clonotype. The chain is built from TRBV11-2 and TRBJ2-7, with no clear D. The CDR3 runs 18 residues. The V end was cut by 5 bases, the J end by 4 bases, with 27 bases between. Germline CDR1 SGHAT, CDR2 FQNNGV. The CDR3 sequence is CASSPSPIGGLADYEQYF. The CDR3 nucleotides are TGTGCCAGCAGCCCCAGCCCTATCGGTGGGTTGGCTGATTACGAGCAGTACTTC.

This clonotype was seen many times. The chain links TRBV10-3 to TRBJ1-5, with TRBD1 matching over 8 bases. Per the germline V gene, CDR1 is ENHRY and CDR2 is SYGVKD. The CDR3 is made up of 15 amino acids. V trimming: 3 bases; J trimming: 6 bases; junction bases outside the gene matches: 7. The CDR3 loop reads CAISDLGQVGQPQHF. Here the CDR3 DNA reads TGTGCCATCAGTGATTTGGGACAGGTCGGTCAGCCCCAGCATTTT.

In its sample, this clonotype was seen many times. The rearrangement joins TRBV7-9 to TRBJ2-5; perhaps TRBD2 as D (6 bases). Germline CDR1 is SEHNR and CDR2 is FQNEAQ (reference sequence). This CDR3 comprises 13 residues. Trimming removed 4 bases from V and 4 bases from J, with 10 bases in between. The DNA of the CDR3 is TGTGCCAGCAGCTCCCCGGGACTAGAGACCCAGTACTTC. Protein sequence: CASSSPGLETQYF.

Worth noting for this clonotype: A much larger clone lies a single base off, so this may be a read error. V is TRBV5-3 and J is TRBJ2-7; no clear D gene. TRBV5-3 is marked as an open reading frame, function uncertain. There are 13 residues in the CDR3. The CDR3, as DNA: TGTGCCAGCACCCTTGGGCTGGCCTACGGGCAGTACTTC. This encodes CASTLGLAYGQYF.

This clonotype appeared a few times. CDR3 in amino acids: CASSQDLWGGSPSTDTQYF. DNA of the CDR3: TGTGCCAGCAGCCAAGATTTGTGGGGGGGGTCCCCTAGCACAGATACGCAGTATTTT. The V and J genes are TRBV14 and TRBJ2-3; 7 bases line up with TRBD2. The V segment lost 0 bases and the J segment 0 bases; nucleotides outside the gene matches: 12. CDR1 is SGHDN and CDR2 is FVKESK in the germline V gene. This CDR3 comprises 19 residues.

As regards this clonotype: A much bigger clone sits one base away, suggesting this may be a read error. The gene calls are TRBV6-5 and TRBJ1-1, with D unclear. The CDR3 spans 15 residues. Trimming took 0 bases from V and 1 from J, leaving 9 bases between them. Germline V gives CDR1 MNHEY, CDR2 SVGAGI. The CDR3 loop reads CASSYSAVTNTEAFF. CDR3 coding DNA: TGTGCCAGCAGTTACTCCGCAGTAACGAACACTGAAGCTTTCTTT.

V and J are TRBV3-1 and TRBJ2-2, with unresolved D. Germline V gene data show CDR1 as LGHDT and CDR2 as YNNKEL (reference sequence). V lost 4 bases and J 1 base, leaving 13 bases between the germline ends. This CDR3 comprises 16 residues. CDR3 bases: TGTGCCAGCAGCCCGATCGGAGAAGGGAACACCGGGGAGCTGTTTTTT. It specifies CASSPIGEGNTGELFF. The variable domain in full, completed from reference TRBV3-1 and TRBJ2-2, reads DTAVSQTPKYLVTQMGNDKSIKCEQNLGHDTMYWYKQDSKKFLKIMFSYNNKELIINETVPNRFSPKSPDKAHLNLHINSLELGDSAVYFCASSPIGEGNTGELFFGEGSRLTVL.

This chain links TRBV11-2 with TRBJ2-7, with D tentatively TRBD1 (5 bases). V lost 4 bases to trimming and J lost 6 bases, with 10 bases between them. This CDR3 spans 12 amino acids. The V gene's germline CDR1 is SGHAT and CDR2 FQNNGV. CDR3 sequence reads: CASSSDRSEQYF. The DNA of the CDR3 is TGTGCCAGCAGCTCCGACAGAAGCGAGCAGTACTTC.

J is TRBJ1-1 and V is TRBV11-2; TRBD1 aligns across 7 bases. In germline, CDR1 is SGHAT, CDR2 FQNNGV. V dropped 3 bases and J dropped 11; count of bases not matched to a gene: 18. The CDR3 extends over 16 amino acids. CDR3 in DNA: TGTGCCAGCAGCTTCGTTTTGGCAGGGCCCCAGGGACAGGCTTTCTTT. Its protein product is CASSFVLAGPQGQAFF.

This clonotype has only a few counts. This chain connects TRBV5-5 to TRBJ1-2; D ambiguous. In germline, CDR1 is SGHKS, CDR2 YYEKEE (reference sequence). The length of the CDR3 is 12 residues. V dropped 1 base and J dropped 4 bases, with 5 bases sitting between them. CDR3 nucleotide sequence: TGTGCCAGCAGCTTGTCCAGCTATGGCTACACCTTC. This sequence encodes CASSLSSYGYTF.

The table lists this clonotype with many counts. The CDR3 region is CASSPFGSEEQFF. The DNA of the CDR3 is TGTGCCAGCTCACCATTCGGGTCCGAAGAGCAGTTCTTC. The genes are TRBV18 and TRBJ2-1; D gene uncertain. Per germline, CDR1 KGHSH and CDR2 LQKENI. The CDR3 runs 13 residues. V was pared by 2 bases and J by 10 bases, with 12 bases between.

The chain couples TRBV9 to TRBJ2-3; D possibly corresponds to TRBD2 (6 bases). Trimming shortened V by 0 bases and J by 3 bases, and 8 bases separated the two germline ends. Germline V gives CDR1 SGDLS, CDR2 YYNGEE. The CDR3 is 14 residues long. The CDR3 coding sequence is TGTGCCAGCAGCGTAGGACTAGAAACAGATACGCAGTATTTT. It is translated as CASSVGLETDTQYF.

This clonotype has a count of ten or more. V usage is TRBV7-9 and J usage is TRBJ2-3; D remains unclear. The germline V and J ends were trimmed by 0 bases and 3 bases, with 10 bases remaining between them. Germline assignment: CDR1 SEHNR and CDR2 FQNEAQ (reference sequence). This CDR3 contains 15 residues. CDR3 region: CASSLASAFTDTQYF. The CDR3, as DNA: TGTGCCAGCAGCTTAGCTTCGGCTTTTACAGATACGCAGTATTTT.

The chain joins TRBV4-3 to TRBJ1-6; 9 bases match TRBD1. CDR3 size: 16 residues. The germline V gene has CDR1 LGHNA and CDR2 YSLEER. After removal of 1 base from V and 8 bases from J, the junction contained 6 bases not matched to a gene. CDR3 nucleotide sequence: TGCGCCAGCAGCCAAGGGGGACAGGGTATAGATTCACCCCTCCACTTT. Residues: CASSQGGQGIDSPLHF.

This clonotype was seen ten or more times. V is TRBV4-3 and J is TRBJ2-7, with D tentatively TRBD1 (6 bases). The germline CDR1 and CDR2 sequences are LGHNA and YSLEER. This CDR3 contains 15 residues. V was shortened by 0 bases and J by 3 bases, with 12 bases between the two germline ends. The CDR3 nucleotides are TGCGCCAGCAGCCAAGATTCAGGGGCGGGCTACGAGCAGTACTTC. This translates into CASSQDSGAGYEQYF.